This T cell receptor beta chain was recovered during a study of blood T cell repertoires in COVID-19. CDR3 length equals 12 residues. The V gene's germline CDR1 is GTSNPN and CDR2 SVGIG (reference sequence). Trimming at V came to 6 bases and at J to 5 bases, leaving 4 bases not matched to a gene. Data came from immunoSEQ multiplex PCR; TCRdb stores just in-frame clones and leaves some out. The repertoire has 450,000 to 500,000 clones, about nine tenths of them found once; the top ten carry approximately 0.7%. Input material: PBMCs or T cells enriched from blood (not recorded which). The chain is built from TRBV30 and TRBJ1-1, with 9 bases matching TRBD1. The source of this sequence is a young woman who had recovered from COVID-19. CDR3 protein: CACRQGVTEAFF. CDR3 coding DNA: TGTGCCTGCAGACAGGGGGTAACTGAAGCTTTCTTT.